This entry lists 21 T cell receptor beta chains sequenced from one sample in a study of T cell clusters in autoimmune cytopenias. TRB amplification used around 0.25 ug of peripheral blood genomic DNA. TRB was amplified by touch-down multiplex PCR, primer pools A and B combined. TCRdb reprocessed the multiplex PCR reads; each CDR3 protein has one entry and no DNA is given. This repertoire includes approximately 1,900 distinct CDR3 sequences. Sequenced material: peripheral blood. The receptors derive from a human donor with an autoimmune cytopenia or autoimmune hepatitis (not recorded which).

This clonotype registers medium-sized by frequency. The V gene is TRBV5-6, the J gene TRBJ2-3; TCRdb designates TRBD2, a call that cannot be tested without DNA. The germline V gene encodes CDR1 SGHDT and CDR2 YYEEEE. This CDR3 is built from 16 residues. The CDR3 loop reads CASSLALAGWTDTQYF. Supplemented by reference TRBV5-6 and TRBJ2-3, the full variable domain reads DAGVTQSPTHLIKTRGQQVTLRCSPKSGHDTVSWYQQALGQGPQFIFQYYEEEERQRGNFPDRFSGHQFPNYSSELNVNALLLGDSALYLCASSLALAGWTDTQYFGPGTRLTVL.

This clonotype is identified as medium-sized from frequency. CDR3 in amino acids: CAIRRTSGVNSYNEQFF. This chain connects TRBV10-3 to TRBJ2-1; absent DNA, TCRdb's TRBD2 call cannot be checked. Germline assignment: CDR1 ENHRY and CDR2 SYGVKD. CDR3 length: 17 amino acids.

J is TRBJ2-2 and V is TRBV30; the TCRdb call, TRBD1, lacks DNA for checking. CDR3 length: 12 residues. CDR1 is GTSNPN and CDR2 is SVGIG in the germline V gene (reference sequence). This chain's CDR3 is CAWSSGSGELFF.

The gene calls are TRBV5-6 and TRBJ1-2. CDR1 is SGHDT, CDR2 YYEEEE, per germline. This CDR3 contains 15 residues. The chain's CDR3 is CASSQDAGQNYGYTF.

Frequency places this clonotype as medium-sized. The chain uses TRBV27 and TRBJ2-1. The CDR3 totals 13 residues. The V gene's germline CDR1 is MNHEY and CDR2 SMNVEV (reference sequence). The CDR3 is CASSLGSYNEQFF.

This clonotype is labeled medium-sized based on frequency. The V gene is TRBV7-9, the J gene TRBJ1-4; TCRdb returns TRBD1, unconfirmable since there is no DNA. The CDR3 covers 12 residues. Germline CDR1 and CDR2: SEHNR and FQNEAQ (reference sequence). The CDR3 here is CASSLTGEKLFF.

This clonotype is classed as medium-sized by frequency. This CDR3 is CASSPTWGTDTQYF. The rearrangement joins TRBV27 to TRBJ2-3. Looked up from germline, CDR1 is MNHEY and CDR2 is SMNVEV (reference sequence). The CDR3 is 14 residues long.

This chain joins TRBV10-1 and TRBJ2-7; TCRdb outputs TRBD2, but without DNA this stays unchecked. Germline V gives CDR1 WNHNN, CDR2 SYGVQD (reference sequence). The CDR3 consists of 15 residues. CDR3 protein: CASRPPLAVAYEQYF.

This clonotype is called medium-sized (0.01 to 0.1%) based on its frequency. The genes are TRBV19 and TRBJ1-1; checking the TCRdb D call of TRBD1 is not possible without DNA. The CDR3 runs to 13 residues. Per germline, CDR1 LNHDA and CDR2 SQIVND (reference sequence). CDR3 amino acids: CASSDRANTEAFF.

The chain is built from TRBV20-1 and TRBJ2-3. The CDR3 totals 11 residues. Germline-derived CDR1 and CDR2 are DFQATT and SNEGSKA (reference sequence). The CDR3 protein is CSARESDTQYF.

This clonotype is classed as medium-sized (0.01 to 0.1%) by frequency. The CDR3 sequence is CASSLRAGGDGELFF. V usage is TRBV13 and J usage is TRBJ2-2; TCRdb lists TRBD1, though no DNA is available to test this call. Germline V lookup: CDR1 PRHDT, CDR2 FYEKMQ (reference sequence). The CDR3 is 15 amino acids.

Judged by frequency, this clonotype is medium-sized. This rearrangement joins TRBV5-6 to TRBJ2-7. Germline V gene lookup returns CDR1 SGHDT and CDR2 YYEEEE. The CDR3 contains 14 residues. The CDR3 spells CASSLVLAPYEQYF.

This clonotype ranks as large in terms of frequency. The chain combines TRBV29-1 with TRBJ2-5; TCRdb lists TRBD1, though no DNA is available to test this call. The V gene's germline CDR1 is SQVTM and CDR2 ANQGSEA. This CDR3 has 13 residues. CDR3 region: CSVAVGGAETQYF.

This clonotype registers medium-sized by frequency. V and J are TRBV19 and TRBJ2-1; the D gene TCRdb calls, TRBD1, cannot be checked with no DNA. CDR1 is LNHDA and CDR2 is SQIVND in the germline V gene (reference sequence). CDR3 size: 13 residues. The CDR3: CASRIRGGWEQFF.

This sequence joins TRBV5-6 and TRBJ2-5; TCRdb's assignment of TRBD2 cannot be checked, as there is no DNA. CDR1 SGHDT and CDR2 YYEEEE come from the germline V gene. The CDR3 has 14 amino acids. CDR3 amino acids: CASSLEVQKETQYF. Combining the CDR3 with reference TRBV5-6 and TRBJ2-5 gives the whole variable domain DAGVTQSPTHLIKTRGQQVTLRCSPKSGHDTVSWYQQALGQGPQFIFQYYEEEERQRGNFPDRFSGHQFPNYSSELNVNALLLGDSALYLCASSLEVQKETQYFGPGTRLLVL.

The chain is built from TRBV6-2 or TRBV6-3 and TRBJ1-6; TCRdb indicates TRBD1, and absent DNA this call remains unverified. There are 13 residues in the CDR3. Germline V CDR1 and CDR2: MNHEY, SVGEGT. The CDR3 region is CASRRTGESPLHF.

By frequency, this clonotype registers medium-sized. The rearrangement uses TRBV19 and TRBJ1-6; TCRdb picks TRBD1, but there is no DNA to check that call. The V gene's germline CDR1 is LNHDA and CDR2 SQIVND (reference sequence). The CDR3 has 14 amino acids. CDR3 loop: CASSWTGADSPLHF.

The CDR3 reads CASRLTVSYEQYF. The chain combines TRBV10-2 with TRBJ2-7. Germline-derived CDR1 and CDR2 are WSHSY and SAAADI. This CDR3 is built from 13 residues.

This clonotype is classed as large by frequency. The chain joins TRBV19 to TRBJ2-3; absent DNA, TCRdb's TRBD1 call cannot be checked. The CDR3 is made up of 12 amino acids. Germline V gene lookup returns CDR1 LNHDA and CDR2 SQIVND (reference sequence). CDR3: CASSPQGDTQYF.

This chain uses TRBV5-6 with TRBJ2-7; TCRdb reports TRBD1, a call that lacks DNA to check it against. Germline V gene data show CDR1 as SGHDT and CDR2 as YYEEEE. This CDR3 comprises 15 residues. CDR3 sequence: CASSRRDRGFYEQYF.

Frequency places this clonotype as medium-sized. The chain employs TRBV12-3 or TRBV12-4 and TRBJ1-5; TCRdb outputs TRBD1, but without DNA this stays unchecked. This CDR3 is built from 14 residues. CDR3 sequence: CASREPGFYQPQHF.